This T cell receptor beta chain was sequenced during a study of blood T cells in healthy people across ages. The second PCR ran about 6 to 11 cycles with a sample-barcoded 5' primer and J-beta primers. TCRdb called the 5' RACE reads again in MiXCR, with one record for every CDR3 protein. This sample has about 830,000 distinct CDR3 sequences; under 80% occur once, and the top ten carry 25% to 35%. From germline, CDR1 is SEHNR and CDR2 FQNEAQ (reference sequence). The CDR3 length is 12 residues. Trimming stripped 11 bases from V and 2 bases from J, with 12 bases between. This clonotype was counted a single time.

The sample was blood. This chain links TRBV7-9 with TRBJ1-2; no reliable D call. This TCR was recovered from a man aged 25 to 40 in good health. The DNA for the CDR3 is TGTGCCGGCACGGGAACCAACTATGGCTACACCTTC. It specifies CAGTGTNYGYTF.